The 27 T cell receptor beta chains below were found in one sample sequenced in a study of blood T cell repertoires in COVID-19. Using immunoSEQ multiplex PCR, the repertoire was profiled, and TCRdb retains in-frame clones only, with some absent. Of over 350,000 clones listed, 88% were seen once; the top ten hold around 1.2%. The sample consisted of PBMCs or T cells enriched from blood (not recorded which). The origin of the receptors is a woman under 30 who had recovered from COVID-19.

V gene TRBV18 combines with J gene TRBJ1-1; TRBD1 is a possible D gene (6 bases). CDR1 and CDR2 (germline): KGHSH, LQKENI. The CDR3 extends over 14 amino acids. With 3 bases removed from V and 6 bases from J, the gap between germline ends came to 14 bases. CDR3 coding DNA: TGTGCCAGCTCACCCTTACAGGGAACGGCTGAAGCTTTCTTT. This sequence encodes CASSPLQGTAEAFF.

The rearrangement links TRBV15 to TRBJ1-2; TRBD1 agrees at 12 bases. Germline V lookup: CDR1 LNHNV, CDR2 YYDKDF (reference sequence). This CDR3 is 16 amino acids long. J was trimmed by 7 bases and V by 0 bases; bases with no gene match: 6. The CDR3 region is CATSRDRDRGPGGYTF. DNA of the CDR3: TGTGCCACCAGCAGAGATCGGGACAGGGGGCCCGGTGGCTACACCTTC.

The chain is built from TRBV4-2 and TRBJ1-3, with 8 nucleotides matching TRBD1. CDR1 is LGHNA and CDR2 is YNFKEQ in the germline V gene. The CDR3 spans 17 residues. The V gene end was trimmed by 1 base and the J gene end by 4 bases; junction bases not matched to a gene: 9. In DNA form, the CDR3 reads TGTGCCAGCAGCCAAGCCCCGGACAGGGAGGCAGGAAACACCATATATTTT. Its protein is CASSQAPDREAGNTIYF.

The chain links TRBV9 to TRBJ1-2; D possibly corresponds to TRBD1 (5 bases). Trimming removed 4 bases from V and 3 bases from J, with 16 bases in between. This CDR3 has 15 residues. Per germline, CDR1 SGDLS and CDR2 YYNGEE. CDR3: CASSSHTGMDYGYTF. In DNA form, the CDR3 reads TGTGCCAGCAGCAGTCATACAGGAATGGACTATGGCTACACCTTC. The whole variable domain, remainder taken from reference TRBV9 and TRBJ1-2, is DSGVTQTPKHLITATGQRVTLRCSPRSGDLSVYWYQQSLDQGLQFLIQYYNGEERAKGNILERFSAQQFPDLHSELNLSSLELGDSALYFCASSSHTGMDYGYTFGSGTRLTVV.

V gene TRBV5-4 combines with J gene TRBJ1-2; the D gene is possibly TRBD1 (6 bases). V was cut by 7 bases and J by 5 bases, with 18 bases left in between. Germline CDR1 reads SGHNT; CDR2 reads YYREEE (reference sequence). This CDR3 has 14 amino acids. Here the CDR3 reads CASRPWDTVYGYTF. The CDR3, as DNA: TGTGCCAGCCGTCCCTGGGACACCGTTTATGGCTACACCTTC.

This clone was seen only once. The chain employs TRBV24-1 and TRBJ1-2, with D maybe TRBD1 (5 bases). V was cut by 4 bases and J by 8 bases, with 16 bases left in between. Germline loops: CDR1 KGHDR, CDR2 SFDVKD. The CDR3 loop spans 14 amino acids. The DNA for the CDR3 is TGTGCCACCAGTGACAAGGAAAAAGGGGAAGGCTACACCTTC. Encoded protein: CATSDKEKGEGYTF.

The chain carries TRBV5-1 and TRBJ1-4; a weak D match, TRBD1 (5 bases). Germline V gene lookup returns CDR1 SGHRS and CDR2 YFSETQ. V was trimmed by 4 bases and J by 0 bases, leaving 10 bases between them. The CDR3 loop spans 15 amino acids. Written as DNA, the CDR3 is TGCGCCAGCAGCACCACAGGAGCAACTAATGAAAAACTGTTTTTT. Its translation: CASSTTGATNEKLFF.

The genes are TRBV30 and TRBJ1-2, with 7 bases fitting TRBD1. V gave up 4 bases and J gave up 5 bases; unmatched junction bases: 7. The length of the CDR3 is 13 residues. CDR1 GTSNPN and CDR2 SVGIG come from the germline V gene (reference sequence). DNA for the CDR3: TGTGCCTGGACCCCGACAGGGTGGTATGGCTACACCTTC. The encoded protein is CAWTPTGWYGYTF.

This rearrangement joins TRBV7-9 to TRBJ2-3; TRBD2 aligns across 7 bases. V was pared by 1 base and J by 1 base, with 5 bases of the junction left unmatched. The CDR3 extends over 16 amino acids. The germline gives CDR1 SEHNR, CDR2 FQNEAQ (reference sequence). CDR3: CASSLGRAGGTDTQYF. CDR3 in DNA: TGTGCCAGCAGCTTAGGGCGGGCGGGGGGCACAGATACGCAGTATTTT.

The CDR3 region is CASSRPTGEADTQYF. The CDR3 coding sequence is TGTGCCAGCAGCAGACCGACAGGGGAGGCGGATACGCAGTATTTT. V gene TRBV21-1 combines with J gene TRBJ2-3; no DNA check was done on the table's D call, TRBD1. TRBV21-1 is a pseudogene segment. The CDR3 has 15 residues.

V is TRBV7-8 and J is TRBJ1-1; 8 bases line up with TRBD1. With 4 bases clipped from V and 3 bases from J, the junction kept 4 bases outside the gene matches. There are 14 residues in the CDR3. Germline-derived CDR1 and CDR2 are SGHVS and FQNEAQ. The CDR3 loop reads CASSSQQGDTEAFF. As DNA, the CDR3 is TGTGCCAGCAGCTCACAACAGGGGGACACTGAAGCTTTCTTT.

This clone showed up just a few times. This sequence joins TRBV5-4 and TRBJ1-1; D is possibly TRBD1 (5 bases). The CDR3 sequence is 13 residues long. With 3 bases removed from V and 3 bases from J, the gap between germline ends came to 9 bases. Germline V gene lookup returns CDR1 SGHNT and CDR2 YYREEE (reference sequence). The CDR3 region has the DNA TGTGCCAGCAGCTCGCGGGGGGACACTGAAGCTTTCTTT. This encodes CASSSRGDTEAFF.

This clone appeared once. This rearrangement joins TRBV25-1 to TRBJ1-1; D might be TRBD1 (5 bases). This CDR3 is 15 amino acids long. Germline assignment: CDR1 MGHDK and CDR2 SYGVNS. With 3 bases removed from V and 0 bases from J, the gap between germline ends came to 11 bases. Here the CDR3 DNA reads TGTGCCAGCAGTGACCTGACAGCGATGAACACTGAAGCTTTCTTT. Encoded protein: CASSDLTAMNTEAFF.

The chain joins TRBV11-2 to TRBJ2-7; the D gene is possibly TRBD2 (6 bases). The CDR3 length is 16 residues. CDR1 and CDR2 from the germline V gene are SGHAT and FQNNGV. V was pared by 0 bases and J by 3 bases, with 15 bases between. CDR3 coding DNA: TGTGCCAGCAGCTTAGAAATGGGAGGAGGAGTCTACGAGCAGTACTTC. Encoded protein: CASSLEMGGGVYEQYF.

This rearrangement joins TRBV19 to TRBJ2-2, with 8 bases fitting TRBD1. Germline V gene lookup returns CDR1 LNHDA and CDR2 SQIVND (reference sequence). This CDR3 is 15 amino acids long. Unmatched junction bases numbered 2, after V lost 4 bases and J lost 1 base. In DNA, the CDR3 is TGTGCCAGTAGTAACGGACAGGGGAACACCGGGGAGCTGTTTTTT. Protein: CASSNGQGNTGELFF.

The chain joins TRBV4-2 to TRBJ2-3; the match to TRBD2 covers 7 bases. The germline CDR1 and CDR2 sequences are LGHNA and YNFKEQ. The CDR3 extends over 17 amino acids. V shed 0 bases and J 2 bases; nucleotides not matched to a gene: 8. Here the CDR3 DNA reads TGTGCCAGCAGCCAAGAGTTACAGCGGGGAGCCACAGATACGCAGTATTTT. Translated: CASSQELQRGATDTQYF.

This chain uses TRBV11-2 with TRBJ2-3; perhaps TRBD2 as D (5 bases). V was pared by 1 base and J by 1 base, with 12 bases between. The CDR3 runs to 16 residues. The germline V gene encodes CDR1 SGHAT and CDR2 FQNNGV. The CDR3 nucleotides are TGTGCCAGCAGCTTAGCGCCTAGCTGGGGCACAGATACGCAGTATTTT. This encodes CASSLAPSWGTDTQYF.

The rearrangement links TRBV19 to TRBJ2-6; 9 bases agree with TRBD1. This CDR3 has 17 amino acids. The V gene's germline CDR1 is LNHDA and CDR2 SQIVND (reference sequence). V gave up 6 bases and J gave up 0 bases; unmatched junction bases: 6. The CDR3 nucleotides read TGTGCCAGTAGCACCGGGACAGGGAGCTCTGGGGCCAACGTCCTGACTTTC. Translation gives CASSTGTGSSGANVLTF.

This rearrangement joins TRBV6-5 to TRBJ2-7, with no clear D. This CDR3 region has 15 residues. CDR1 and CDR2 (germline): MNHEY, SVGAGI. V was shortened by 0 bases and J by 5 bases, with 14 bases between the two germline ends. CDR3 protein: CASSYSIPESHEQYF. CDR3 nucleotide sequence: TGTGCCAGCAGTTACTCGATCCCCGAGAGCCACGAGCAGTACTTC.

The rearrangement uses TRBV6-5 and TRBJ1-1; 7 bases match TRBD1. The CDR3 is made up of 11 amino acids. CDR1 MNHEY and CDR2 SVGAGI come from the germline V gene. Here the CDR3 DNA reads TGTGCGACAGGGAAGAACACTGAAGCTTTCTTT. Translating gives CATGKNTEAFF.

The chain carries TRBV14 and TRBJ1-1, with 9 bases identical to TRBD1. The CDR3 runs to 17 residues. Trimming removed 4 bases from V and 3 bases from J; junction bases left unmatched: 12. Germline V gene lookup returns CDR1 SGHDN and CDR2 FVKESK. The CDR3 DNA reads as TGTGCCAGCAGCCCTAGGACAGGGGCGCCGGGGGACACTGAAGCTTTCTTT. Its translation: CASSPRTGAPGDTEAFF.

The chain joins TRBV28 to TRBJ1-2, with TRBD1 as a possible D gene (5 bases). The V gene lost 7 bases and the J gene lost 0 bases, with 12 bases spanning the gap. Germline lookup yields CDR1 MDHEN and CDR2 SYDVKM. This CDR3 region has 14 residues. This chain's CDR3 is CASKGHPSNYGYTF. As DNA, the CDR3 is TGTGCCAGCAAAGGACACCCTTCTAACTATGGCTACACCTTC.

The rearrangement uses TRBV27 and TRBJ2-6; D may be TRBD1 (5 bases). This CDR3 spans 18 amino acids. Germline V gene data show CDR1 as MNHEY and CDR2 as SMNVEV (reference sequence). Trimming took 2 bases from V and 0 from J, leaving 14 bases between them. The CDR3 sequence: CASSLRAGSHSGANVLTF. The CDR3 DNA follows: TGTGCCAGCAGTTTAAGGGCAGGGTCCCACTCTGGGGCCAACGTCCTGACTTTC. The full variable domain, in which reference TRBV27 and TRBJ2-6 provide the parts outside the CDR3, is EAQVTQNPRYLITVTGKKLTVTCSQNMNHEYMSWYRQDPGLGLRQIYYSMNVEVTDKGDVPEGYKVSRKEKRNFPLILESPSPNQTSLYFCASSLRAGSHSGANVLTFGAGSRLTVL.

The chain has TRBV9 and TRBJ2-5, with a weak D call TRBD2 (6 bases). This CDR3 is 15 amino acids long. The germline V gene encodes CDR1 SGDLS and CDR2 YYNGEE. Trimming removed 1 base from V and 4 bases from J, with 14 bases in between. CDR3 sequence: CASSVLAERGETQYF. The CDR3 nucleotides are TGTGCCAGCAGCGTATTAGCGGAAAGGGGAGAGACCCAGTACTTC.

The genes are TRBV7-9 and TRBJ2-4, with 9 bases lining up with TRBD1. CDR1 is SEHNR and CDR2 is FQNEAQ in the germline V gene (reference sequence). The trim removed 5 bases at V and 5 bases at J, leaving 4 bases unmatched. This CDR3 region has 14 residues. The CDR3 nucleotides are TGTGCCAGCAGCCTACAGGGGGCTCAAAACATTCAGTACTTC. Encoded protein: CASSLQGAQNIQYF.

This clone has only a few counts. The chain is built from TRBV7-9 and TRBJ1-1, with no clear D. Between the trimmed V and J ends, which lost 8 bases and 1 base, there was a span of 11 bases. Per germline, CDR1 SEHNR and CDR2 FQNEAQ (reference sequence). The CDR3 runs to 13 residues. CDR3 DNA: TGTGCCAGCGCAGATCGTCCGAACACTGAAGCTTTCTTT. It codes for CASADRPNTEAFF.

The V call is TRBV10-1, the J call TRBJ1-1; D might be TRBD1 (5 bases). The V end was cut by 3 bases, the J end by 0 bases, with 8 bases between. CDR1 is WNHNN, CDR2 SYGVQD, per germline (reference sequence). This CDR3 has 14 amino acids. CDR3 amino acids: CASSEGALNTEAFF. The DNA of the CDR3 is TGCGCCAGCAGTGAAGGGGCTTTGAACACTGAAGCTTTCTTT.